This TCR beta chain was sequenced in a study of T cells in Graves' hyperthyroidism and ophthalmopathy. Ten or more counts support this clonotype. Exclusion criteria comprised uncontrolled infection, other autoimmune disease, pregnancy or lactation. CDR3 length equals 14 residues. Germline CDR1 reads SGHRS; CDR2 reads YFSETQ. The V segment lost 4 bases and the J segment 0 bases; nucleotides outside the gene matches: 4. Researchers took RNA transcripts and amplified the TCR beta CDR3 regions from them. Researchers ran a first-round RT-PCR on the TCR CDR3 using the HTBI primer set. MiXCR, applied by TCRdb to the multiplex PCR reads, yields one record per CDR3 protein. The table records about 700,000 distinct CDR3 sequences, around 15% of them present only once.

The chain recombines TRBV5-1 with TRBJ2-7; 7 nucleotides line up with TRBD2. Sample: blood. The receptor was derived from a woman aged 18-29 years with Graves' hyperthyroidism. The CDR3 sequence: CASSISGFSYEQYF. As DNA, the CDR3 is TGCGCCAGCAGCATTAGCGGGTTCTCCTACGAGCAGTACTTC.